The clone carrying this T cell receptor beta chain was seen a single time. The data derive from a study of graft-versus-host responses after intestinal transplantation. Repertoires were generated with immunoSEQ multiplex PCR, while TCRdb's copy carries only in-frame clones and drops some. The table records roughly 60,000 clones, around 91% of them present only once. The CDR3 is 14 amino acids. The germline V gene has CDR1 MNHNS and CDR2 SASEGT. The trim removed 5 bases at V and 4 bases at J, leaving 2 bases unmatched. This clonotype originated in a human patient who received an intestinal transplant, so some T cells may come from the graft donor. The sample in question was PBMCs, obtained roughly 120 days after intestinal transplantation. V and J are TRBV6-1 and TRBJ2-1, with TRBD1 identical over 10 bases. CDR3 DNA sequence: TGTGCCAGCAGTCGACAGGGGGCGTACAATGAGCAGTTCTTC. It codes for CASSRQGAYNEQFF.